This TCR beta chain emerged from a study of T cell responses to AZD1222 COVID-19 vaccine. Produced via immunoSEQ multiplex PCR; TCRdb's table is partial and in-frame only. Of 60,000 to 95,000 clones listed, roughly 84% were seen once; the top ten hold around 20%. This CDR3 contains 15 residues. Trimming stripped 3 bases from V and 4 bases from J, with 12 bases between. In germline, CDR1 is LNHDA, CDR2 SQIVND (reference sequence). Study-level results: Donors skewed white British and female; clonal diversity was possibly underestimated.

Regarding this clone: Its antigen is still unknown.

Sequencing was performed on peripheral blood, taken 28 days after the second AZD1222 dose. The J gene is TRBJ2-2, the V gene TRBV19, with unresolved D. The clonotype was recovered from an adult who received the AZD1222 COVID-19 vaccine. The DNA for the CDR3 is TGTGCCAGTAGTATTGGGATAGCTTTCACCGGGGAGCTGTTTTTT. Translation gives CASSIGIAFTGELFF.